The 18 T cell receptor beta chains listed next were all sequenced from one sample in a study of CD8 T cells in Susac syndrome. Random hexamers were used to reverse transcribe the RNA input (about 0.45 to 1 ug). TCRdb fed the immunoSEQ multiplex PCR reads into MiXCR, producing one record per CDR3 protein. The sample contains some 180,000 distinct CDR3 sequences, 80% to 95% of which appear only once. The sample taken for sequencing was CD4+ T cells from PBMCs. The receptors come from a human donor in good health.

The rearrangement uses TRBV29-1 and TRBJ1-1, with D perhaps TRBD1 (5 bases). The germline V gene has CDR1 SQVTM and CDR2 ANQGSEA. Trimming removed 5 bases from V and 6 bases from J, with 13 bases in between. The CDR3 has 12 residues. The CDR3 coding sequence is TGCAGCGTTTGGGGCCAAGGCGCTGAAGCTTTCTTT. It encodes CSVWGQGAEAFF.

The CDR3 DNA follows: TGCAGTGCTAGACAAGGCCCCGGGAGTCAAGAGACCCAGTACTTC. Protein: CSARQGPGSQETQYF. J is TRBJ2-5 and V is TRBV20-1, with D possibly being TRBD2 (6 bases). This CDR3 has 15 amino acids. V lost 2 bases, J lost 2 bases, and 15 bases lay in between. Germline values: CDR1 DFQATT, CDR2 SNEGSKA (reference sequence).

CDR3 region: CASSSDSTAYEQYF. Here the CDR3 DNA reads TGTGCCAGCAGTTCGGACAGTACTGCCTACGAGCAGTACTTC. The V call is TRBV28, the J call TRBJ2-7, with D possibly being TRBD1 (6 bases). CDR3 length equals 14 residues. V shed 4 bases and J shed 2 bases, with 12 bases lying between them. Looked up from germline, CDR1 is MDHEN and CDR2 is SYDVKM.

The chain has TRBV12-3 or TRBV12-4 and TRBJ2-5; no clear D. CDR3 length: 15 amino acids. Trimming took off 3 bases at V and 1 base at J, with 12 bases between the two ends. The CDR3 sequence: CASSLGWPVQETQYF. The DNA for the CDR3 is TGTGCCAGCAGTTTGGGGTGGCCTGTCCAAGAGACCCAGTACTTC.

The chain employs TRBV2 and TRBJ2-2; unclear D gene. The CDR3 is made up of 14 amino acids. The V gene's germline CDR1 is SNHLY and CDR2 FYNNEI. Trimming removed 7 bases from V and 2 bases from J, with 11 bases in between. The DNA for the CDR3 is TGTGCCAGCACCCTGTTGGGAAACACCGGGGAGCTGTTTTTT. This codes for CASTLLGNTGELFF. Filled out from reference TRBV2 and TRBJ2-2, the complete variable domain reads EPEVTQTPSHQVTQMGQEVILRCVPISNHLYFYWYRQILGQKVEFLVSFYNNEISEKSEIFDDQFSVERPDGSNFTLKIRSTKLEDSAMYFCASTLLGNTGELFFGEGSRLTVL.

This chain joins TRBV2 and TRBJ2-2; D is possibly TRBD2 (6 bases). Germline V gene data show CDR1 as SNHLY and CDR2 as FYNNEI. This CDR3 has 14 amino acids. V was pared by 3 bases and J by 4 bases, with 9 bases between. The CDR3 loop is CASSETRTTGELFF. The CDR3 nucleotides are TGTGCCAGCAGTGAGACTAGGACCACCGGGGAGCTGTTTTTT.

Here the CDR3 reads CASSQFGTGVNEQFF. CDR3 nucleotide sequence: TGTGCCAGCAGCCAATTTGGGACAGGGGTCAATGAGCAGTTCTTC. V usage is TRBV3-1 and J usage is TRBJ2-1; 10 nucleotides line up with TRBD1. Germline V gene sequence: CDR1 LGHDT, CDR2 YNNKEL (reference sequence). J lost 6 bases, V lost 2 bases, and 4 bases had no gene match. This CDR3 comprises 15 residues.

The V gene is TRBV7-9, the J gene TRBJ1-5; 8 bases match TRBD1. The CDR3 totals 16 residues. Per germline, CDR1 SEHNR and CDR2 FQNEAQ (reference sequence). J lost 4 bases, V lost 5 bases, and 10 bases had no gene match. Here the CDR3 reads CASSNTDRGYNQPQHF. The CDR3 nucleotides read TGTGCCAGCAGCAACACAGACAGGGGTTATAATCAGCCCCAGCATTTT.

This rearrangement joins TRBV18 to TRBJ1-1; D gene ambiguous. Germline CDR1 is KGHSH and CDR2 is LQKENI. The CDR3 is 13 amino acids. The germline V and J ends were trimmed by 3 bases and 1 base, with 6 bases remaining between them. This CDR3 reads CASSPMGNTEAFF. CDR3 bases: TGTGCCAGCTCACCGATGGGGAACACTGAAGCTTTCTTT.

J is TRBJ2-6 and V is TRBV6-5, with D unclear. CDR1 is MNHEY and CDR2 is SVGAGI in the germline V gene. V dropped 9 bases and J dropped 0 bases, with 6 bases sitting between them. This CDR3 has 13 amino acids. The CDR3 reads CASKGSGANVLTF. CDR3 nucleotides: TGTGCCAGTAAAGGCTCTGGGGCCAACGTCCTGACTTTC.

CDR3 nucleotide sequence: TGTGCCAGCAGCCCCAGGGCTGGCTATGGCTACACCTTC. This translates into CASSPRAGYGYTF. V is TRBV7-8 and J is TRBJ1-2; D is possibly TRBD1 (5 bases). Germline V CDR1 and CDR2: SGHVS, FQNEAQ. V lost 5 bases and J 4 bases, leaving 11 bases between the germline ends. This CDR3 spans 13 amino acids.

This clonotype was seen once. The rearrangement links TRBV7-2 to TRBJ1-2; the D is unclear. Germline V CDR1 and CDR2: SGHTA, FQGNSA. The V end lost 5 bases, the J end lost 2 bases, and 9 bases lay between the germline ends. The CDR3 consists of 13 residues. The CDR3 spells CASSPDGNYGYTF. The CDR3 region has the DNA TGTGCCAGCAGCCCGGACGGCAACTATGGCTACACCTTC.

The chain couples TRBV4-1 to TRBJ2-1; 10 bases align to TRBD2. CDR3 length: 17 residues. The V gene's germline CDR1 is MGHRA and CDR2 YSYEKL. V trimming: 0 bases; J trimming: 10 bases; junction bases outside the gene matches: 12. In DNA, the CDR3 is TGCGCCAGCAGCCAAGATCTTGCTAGCGGGGGCCGGCGGGAGCAGTTCTTC. It specifies CASSQDLASGGRREQFF.

This clonotype was counted a single time. The chain uses TRBV20-1 and TRBJ2-7; D gene ambiguous. Trimming took 6 bases from V and 0 from J, leaving 9 bases between them. There are 12 residues in the CDR3. From germline, CDR1 is DFQATT and CDR2 SNEGSKA (reference sequence). The CDR3 DNA sequence: TGCAGTGCACCTGGGGACTCCTACGAGCAGTACGTC. The encoded protein is CSAPGDSYEQYV.

The chain has TRBV3-1 and TRBJ1-1; D gene uncertain. The germline V gene encodes CDR1 LGHDT and CDR2 YNNKEL (reference sequence). V was cut by 4 bases and J by 7 bases, with 10 bases left in between. This CDR3 contains 12 residues. CDR3 coding DNA: TGTGCCAGCAGCCTCCCGGGGAGTGAAGCTTTCTTT. It specifies CASSLPGSEAFF. Together with reference TRBV3-1 and TRBJ1-1, the CDR3 gives the full variable domain: DTAVSQTPKYLVTQMGNDKSIKCEQNLGHDTMYWYKQDSKKFLKIMFSYNNKELIINETVPNRFSPKSPDKAHLNLHINSLELGDSAVYFCASSLPGSEAFFGQGTRLTVV.

This clonotype was observed a single time. The CDR3 spells CASSPQGQASTDTQYF. The CDR3 nucleotides read TGTGCCAGCAGCCCACAGGGACAGGCTAGCACAGATACGCAGTATTTT. This chain links TRBV7-9 with TRBJ2-3, with TRBD1 identical over 8 bases. The CDR3 length is 16 residues. The germline V gene has CDR1 SEHNR and CDR2 FQNEAQ (reference sequence). Trimming removed 5 bases from V and 0 bases from J; junction bases left unmatched: 7.

V and J are TRBV7-2 and TRBJ2-1; a possible D gene is TRBD1 (6 bases). Trimming took off 5 bases at V and 12 bases at J, with 14 bases between the two ends. The V gene's germline CDR1 is SGHTA and CDR2 FQGNSA. This CDR3 comprises 12 residues. The CDR3 here is CASSRDGQTQFF. In DNA form, the CDR3 reads TGTGCCAGCAGCCGAGACGGACAGACGCAGTTCTTC.

This clonotype appeared once. The rearrangement joins TRBV6-6 to TRBJ2-5; D gene ambiguous. Germline loops: CDR1 MNHNY, CDR2 SVGAGI (reference sequence). The CDR3 is 13 residues long. Between the trimmed V and J ends, which lost 5 bases and 3 bases, there was a span of 10 bases. CDR3 sequence (DNA): TGTGCCAGCAGTACCAACACGAAAGAGACCCAGTACTTC. It translates to CASSTNTKETQYF.